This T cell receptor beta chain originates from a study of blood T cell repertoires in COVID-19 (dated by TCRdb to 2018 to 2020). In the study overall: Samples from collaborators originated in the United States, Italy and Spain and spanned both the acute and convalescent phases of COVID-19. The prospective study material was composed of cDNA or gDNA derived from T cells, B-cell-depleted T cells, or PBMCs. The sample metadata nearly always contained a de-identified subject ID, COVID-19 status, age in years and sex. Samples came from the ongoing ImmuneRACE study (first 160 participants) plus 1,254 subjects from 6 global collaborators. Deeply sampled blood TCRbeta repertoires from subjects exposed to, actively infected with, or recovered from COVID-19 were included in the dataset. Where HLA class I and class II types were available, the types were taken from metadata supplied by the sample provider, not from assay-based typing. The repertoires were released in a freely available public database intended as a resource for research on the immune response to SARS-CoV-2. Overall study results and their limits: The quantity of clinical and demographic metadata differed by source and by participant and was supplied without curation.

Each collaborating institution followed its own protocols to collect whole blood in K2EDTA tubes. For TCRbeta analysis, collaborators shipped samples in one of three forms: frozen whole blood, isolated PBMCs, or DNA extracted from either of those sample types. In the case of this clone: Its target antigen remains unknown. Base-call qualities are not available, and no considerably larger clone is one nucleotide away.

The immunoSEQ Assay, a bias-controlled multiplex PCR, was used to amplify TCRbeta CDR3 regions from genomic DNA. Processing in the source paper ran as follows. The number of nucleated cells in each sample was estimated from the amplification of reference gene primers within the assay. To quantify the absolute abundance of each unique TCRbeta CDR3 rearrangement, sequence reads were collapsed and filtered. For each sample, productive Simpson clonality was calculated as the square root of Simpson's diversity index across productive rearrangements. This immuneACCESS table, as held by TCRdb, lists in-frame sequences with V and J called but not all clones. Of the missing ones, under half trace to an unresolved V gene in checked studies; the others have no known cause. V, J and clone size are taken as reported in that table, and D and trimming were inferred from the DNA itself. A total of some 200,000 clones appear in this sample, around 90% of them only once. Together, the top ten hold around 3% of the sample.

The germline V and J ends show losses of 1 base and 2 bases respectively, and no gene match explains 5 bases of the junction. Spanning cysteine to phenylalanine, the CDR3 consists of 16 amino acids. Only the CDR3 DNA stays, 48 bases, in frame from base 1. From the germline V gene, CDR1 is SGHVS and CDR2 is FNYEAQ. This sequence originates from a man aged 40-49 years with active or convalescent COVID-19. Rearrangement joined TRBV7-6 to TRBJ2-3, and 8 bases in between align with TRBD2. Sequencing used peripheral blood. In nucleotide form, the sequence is TGTGCCAGCAGCTTAGGGACTAGCCGGTCCACAGATACGCAGTATTTT. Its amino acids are CASSLGTSRSTDTQYF.